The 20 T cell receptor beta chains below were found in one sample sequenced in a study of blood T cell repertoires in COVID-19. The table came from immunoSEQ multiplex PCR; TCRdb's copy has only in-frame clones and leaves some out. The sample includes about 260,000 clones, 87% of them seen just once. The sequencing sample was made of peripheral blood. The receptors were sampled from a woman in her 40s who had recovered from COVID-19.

CDR3 sequence (DNA): TGTGCCAGCAGTTACCTCAGGGACAGCATGAACACTGAAGCTTTCTTT. Amino acids: CASSYLRDSMNTEAFF. This chain uses TRBV6-5 with TRBJ1-1; 7 positions agree with TRBD1. V trimming: 2 bases; J trimming: 0 bases; junction bases outside the gene matches: 6. Germline lookup yields CDR1 MNHEY and CDR2 SVGAGI. The CDR3 is made up of 16 amino acids.

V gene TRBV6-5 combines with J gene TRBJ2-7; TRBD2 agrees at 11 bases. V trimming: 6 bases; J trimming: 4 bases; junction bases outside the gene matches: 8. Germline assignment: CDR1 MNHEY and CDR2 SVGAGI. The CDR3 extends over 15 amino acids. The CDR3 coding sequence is TGTGCCAGCAGGGTTAGCGGGGGGGCTCCGTACGAGCAGTACTTC. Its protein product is CASRVSGGAPYEQYF.

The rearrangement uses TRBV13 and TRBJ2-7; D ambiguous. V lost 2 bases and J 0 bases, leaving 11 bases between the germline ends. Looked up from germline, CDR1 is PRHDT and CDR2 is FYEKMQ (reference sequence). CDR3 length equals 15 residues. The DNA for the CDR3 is TGTGCCAGCAGCTTATCGACACGTAGCTCCTACGAGCAGTACTTC. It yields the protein CASSLSTRSSYEQYF.

This chain's CDR3 is CASSLRASGGLMDEQFF. The CDR3 region has the DNA TGCGCCAGCAGCTTGAGGGCTAGCGGGGGGTTAATGGATGAGCAGTTCTTC. This chain links TRBV5-1 with TRBJ2-1; 11 bases agree with TRBD2. J gave up 8 bases and V 1 base, and 11 bases lay outside the gene matches. This CDR3 is built from 17 residues. Germline CDR1 reads SGHRS; CDR2 reads YFSETQ.

DNA for the CDR3: TGTGCCATCAGTGAGTCACACAACTCTGGAAACACCATATATTTT. Translation: CAISESHNSGNTIYF. The J gene is TRBJ1-3, the V gene TRBV10-3; no firm D call. Germline V lookup: CDR1 ENHRY, CDR2 SYGVKD. Deletions cut 0 bases from V and 0 bases from J, with 6 bases between. The CDR3 contains 15 residues.

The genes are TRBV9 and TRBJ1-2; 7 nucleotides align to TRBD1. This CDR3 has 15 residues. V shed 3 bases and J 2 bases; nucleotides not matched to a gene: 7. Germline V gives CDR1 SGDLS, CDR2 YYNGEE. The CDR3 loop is CASSDGTVPNYGYTF. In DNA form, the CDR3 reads TGTGCCAGCAGCGATGGGACAGTCCCGAACTATGGCTACACCTTC.

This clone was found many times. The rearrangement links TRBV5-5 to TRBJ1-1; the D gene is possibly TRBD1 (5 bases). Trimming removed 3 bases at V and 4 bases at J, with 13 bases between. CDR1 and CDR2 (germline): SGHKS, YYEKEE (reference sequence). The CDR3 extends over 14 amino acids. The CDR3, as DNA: TGTGCCAGCAGCTGGGGGGTGTCGAGCACTGAAGCTTTCTTT. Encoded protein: CASSWGVSSTEAFF.

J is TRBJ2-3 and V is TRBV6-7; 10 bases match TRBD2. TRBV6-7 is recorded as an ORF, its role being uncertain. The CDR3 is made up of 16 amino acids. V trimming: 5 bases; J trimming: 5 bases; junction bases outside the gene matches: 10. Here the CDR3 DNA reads TGTGCCAGCAGTCGAAAGCGGGGGGGCCCTCGAGATACGCAGTATTTT. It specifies CASSRKRGGPRDTQYF.

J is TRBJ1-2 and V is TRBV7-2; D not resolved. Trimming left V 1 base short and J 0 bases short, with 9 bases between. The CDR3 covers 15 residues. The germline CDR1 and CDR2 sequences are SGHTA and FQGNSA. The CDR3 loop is CASSLGQAANYGYTF. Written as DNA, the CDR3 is TGTGCCAGCAGCTTAGGGCAGGCCGCTAACTATGGCTACACCTTC.

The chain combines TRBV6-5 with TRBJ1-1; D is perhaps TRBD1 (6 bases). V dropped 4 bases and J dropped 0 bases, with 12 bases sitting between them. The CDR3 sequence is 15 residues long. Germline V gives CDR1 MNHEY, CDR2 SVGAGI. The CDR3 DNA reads TGTGCCAGCAGTTTCTCCAGGGGAATGAACACTGAAGCTTTCTTT. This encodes CASSFSRGMNTEAFF.

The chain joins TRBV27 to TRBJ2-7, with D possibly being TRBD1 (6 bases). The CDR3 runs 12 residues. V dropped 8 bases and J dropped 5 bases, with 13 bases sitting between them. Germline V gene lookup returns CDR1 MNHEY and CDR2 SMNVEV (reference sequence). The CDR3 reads CASRSQGNEQYF. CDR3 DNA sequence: TGTGCCAGCCGATCCCAGGGGAACGAGCAGTACTTC.

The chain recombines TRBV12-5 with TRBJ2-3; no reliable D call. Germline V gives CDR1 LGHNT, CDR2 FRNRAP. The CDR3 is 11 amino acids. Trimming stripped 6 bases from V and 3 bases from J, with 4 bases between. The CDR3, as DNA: TGTGCTAGTGGGGCAACAGATACGCAGTATTTT. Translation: CASGATDTQYF.

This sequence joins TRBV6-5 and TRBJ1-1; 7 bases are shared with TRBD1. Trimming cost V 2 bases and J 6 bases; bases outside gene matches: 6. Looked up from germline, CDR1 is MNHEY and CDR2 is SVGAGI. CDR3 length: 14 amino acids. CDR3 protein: CASSYQGDPAEAFF. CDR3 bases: TGTGCCAGCAGTTACCAGGGGGACCCTGCTGAAGCTTTCTTT.

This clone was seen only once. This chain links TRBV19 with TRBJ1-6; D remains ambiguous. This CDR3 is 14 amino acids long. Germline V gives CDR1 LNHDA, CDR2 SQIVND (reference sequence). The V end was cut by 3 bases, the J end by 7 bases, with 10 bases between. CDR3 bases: TGTGCCAGTAGTATCCAGACACGGAATTCACCCCTCCACTTT. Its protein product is CASSIQTRNSPLHF.

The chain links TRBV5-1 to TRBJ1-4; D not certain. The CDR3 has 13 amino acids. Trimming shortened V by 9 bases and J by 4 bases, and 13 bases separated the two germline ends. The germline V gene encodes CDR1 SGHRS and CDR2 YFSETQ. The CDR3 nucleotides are TGCGCCACCCGACCCCCGGGTAATGAAAAACTGTTTTTT. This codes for CATRPPGNEKLFF.

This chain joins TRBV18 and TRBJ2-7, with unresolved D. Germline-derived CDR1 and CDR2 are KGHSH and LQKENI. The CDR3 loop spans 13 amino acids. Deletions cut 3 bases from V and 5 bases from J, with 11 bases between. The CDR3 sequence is CASSPQVGHEQYF. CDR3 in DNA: TGTGCCAGCTCACCCCAGGTAGGCCACGAGCAGTACTTC.

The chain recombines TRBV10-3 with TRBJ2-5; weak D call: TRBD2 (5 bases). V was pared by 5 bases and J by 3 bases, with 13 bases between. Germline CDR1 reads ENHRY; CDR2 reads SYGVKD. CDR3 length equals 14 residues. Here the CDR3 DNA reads TGTGCCATCAGTCGGCGGGTGGCGAAAGAGACCCAGTACTTC. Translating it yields CAISRRVAKETQYF.

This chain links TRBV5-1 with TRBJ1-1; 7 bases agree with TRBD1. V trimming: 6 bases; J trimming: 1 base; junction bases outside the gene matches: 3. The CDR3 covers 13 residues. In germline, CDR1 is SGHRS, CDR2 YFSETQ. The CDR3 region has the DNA TGCGCCAGCACCCGGACAGGGAACACTGAAGCTTTCTTT. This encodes CASTRTGNTEAFF.

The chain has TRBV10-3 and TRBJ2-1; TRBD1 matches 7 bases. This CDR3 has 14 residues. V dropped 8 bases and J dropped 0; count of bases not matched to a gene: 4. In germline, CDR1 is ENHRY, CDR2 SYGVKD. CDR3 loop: CAIGGQSSYNEQFF. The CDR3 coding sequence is TGTGCCATCGGGGGACAGAGCTCCTACAATGAGCAGTTCTTC.

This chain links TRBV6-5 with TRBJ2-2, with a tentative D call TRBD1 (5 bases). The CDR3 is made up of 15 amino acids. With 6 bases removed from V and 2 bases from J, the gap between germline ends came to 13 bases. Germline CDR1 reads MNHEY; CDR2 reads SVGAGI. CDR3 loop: CASSRMGLNTGELFF. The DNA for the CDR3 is TGTGCCAGCAGCCGCATGGGGCTCAACACCGGGGAGCTGTTTTTT.